Each of the 10 T cell receptor beta chains below was sequenced from the same sample in a study of OX40 agonist ivuxolimab in advanced cancers. Sequencing was performed with immunoSEQ multiplex PCR; in TCRdb, only in-frame clones are kept and a portion is missing. This sample has 15,000 to 20,000 clones, with approximately 88% found just once. This sample comprised CD4+ or CD8+ T cells sorted from blood, obtained in a trial of the OX40 agonist ivuxolimab. The receptors originated from an adult with an advanced solid tumor such as melanoma, head and neck, liver or kidney cancer.

The chain employs TRBV4-3 and TRBJ2-1, with TRBD1 matching 10 bases. V gave up 0 bases and J gave up 14 bases; unmatched junction bases: 10. The length of the CDR3 is 15 residues. CDR1 is LGHNA and CDR2 is YSLEER in the germline V gene. CDR3 DNA: TGCGCCAGCAGCCAAGATCGAGAGACAGGGGGCTCTAAGTTCTTC. Encoded protein: CASSQDRETGGSKFF.

The chain recombines TRBV7-3 with TRBJ1-1; 10 nucleotides line up with TRBD1. Trimming cost V 5 bases and J 11 bases; bases outside gene matches: 5. CDR3 length equals 12 residues. The germline V gene encodes CDR1 SGHTA and CDR2 FQGTGA. The CDR3 loop is CASSPGTGVAFF. The CDR3 DNA reads TGTGCCAGCAGCCCCGGGACAGGGGTGGCTTTCTTT.

The genes are TRBV19 and TRBJ1-2; D is unclear. The CDR3 is 12 residues long. Germline V gene sequence: CDR1 LNHDA, CDR2 SQIVND (reference sequence). V was pared by 3 bases and J by 1 base, with 3 bases between. CDR3 loop: CASSIDNYGYTF. CDR3 nucleotide sequence: TGTGCCAGTAGTATCGATAACTATGGCTACACCTTC.

The chain couples TRBV7-2 to TRBJ2-7; D is possibly TRBD2 (5 bases). Trimming removed 5 bases at V and 2 bases at J, with 13 bases between. Germline loops: CDR1 SGHTA, CDR2 FQGNSA. This CDR3 comprises 14 residues. CDR3 sequence (DNA): TGTGCCAGCAGCCTCCGGGATAAAACCTACGAGCAGTACTTC. It yields the protein CASSLRDKTYEQYF.

This chain uses TRBV14 with TRBJ2-7, with D unresolved. Trimming removed 0 bases at V and 6 bases at J, with 3 bases between. This CDR3 contains 11 residues. Germline assignment: CDR1 SGHDN and CDR2 FVKESK. In DNA form, the CDR3 reads TGTGCCAGCAGCCAAGAGAGCGAGCAGTACTTC. Protein sequence: CASSQESEQYF.

The chain employs TRBV5-6 and TRBJ1-1; 7 nucleotides agree with TRBD1. V shed 4 bases and J 0 bases; nucleotides not matched to a gene: 6. This CDR3 is built from 15 residues. Per germline, CDR1 SGHDT and CDR2 YYEEEE. The DNA for the CDR3 is TGTGCCAGCAGCCTAACAGGGGCAATGAACACTGAAGCTTTCTTT. This sequence encodes CASSLTGAMNTEAFF.

The chain couples TRBV4-3 to TRBJ2-2, with D unclear. The germline gives CDR1 LGHNA, CDR2 YSLEER. This CDR3 has 15 amino acids. Trimming pared 3 bases from V and 0 bases from J, leaving 8 bases between. The chain's CDR3 is CASSHITTNTGELFF. The CDR3 bases are TGCGCCAGCAGCCACATAACAACGAACACCGGGGAGCTGTTTTTT.

This chain links TRBV28 with TRBJ2-1; TRBD2 agrees at 10 bases. Germline CDR1 is MDHEN and CDR2 is SYDVKM. CDR3 length equals 16 residues. The V and J ends lost 3 bases and 1 base, in that order; junction bases with no gene match: 3. The CDR3 loop reads CASSFSSGSSYNEQFF. The CDR3 DNA follows: TGTGCCAGCAGTTTTTCTAGCGGGAGTTCCTACAATGAGCAGTTCTTC.

The V gene is TRBV11-3, the J gene TRBJ2-2, with 14 bases that match TRBD2. Germline-derived CDR1 and CDR2 are SGHNT and YENEEA. The CDR3 sequence is 20 residues long. J was trimmed by 2 bases and V by 0 bases; bases with no gene match: 8. CDR3 sequence reads: CASSLDIWTSGGTNTGELFF. The CDR3 DNA sequence: TGTGCCAGCAGCTTAGATATATGGACTAGCGGGGGGACCAACACCGGGGAGCTGTTTTTT.

This chain links TRBV4-3 with TRBJ2-1; D gene uncertain. With 1 base removed from V and 1 base from J, the gap between germline ends came to 5 bases. The V gene's germline CDR1 is LGHNA and CDR2 YSLEER. The CDR3 runs 14 residues. DNA for the CDR3: TGCGCCAGCAGCCAAGGAGTATCCTACAATGAGCAGTTCTTC. Its translation: CASSQGVSYNEQFF.